Listed below are T cell receptor beta chains from one sample, sequenced in a study of T cell clusters in autoimmune cytopenias. TCRdb reanalyzed the multiplex PCR reads and collapses them to one entry per CDR3 protein, without DNA. The sample has 3,500 to 4,500 distinct CDR3 sequences. These data also formed part of another study, on T cell repertoires in aging, cancer and after chemotherapy.

The source material was peripheral blood. Receptors originate from a human donor in good health. Both conserved end residues are part of each CDR3. Only some rows state a clone size, as once, few, many or a class for expanded clones.

j_gene,abundance,v_gene,CDR3aa
TRBJ2-7,NA,TRBV27,CASSFRYAHEQYF
TRBJ1-2,medium-sized,TRBV29-1,CSVEGGQDYGYTF
TRBJ2-1,NA,TRBV5-1,CASSLGGNEQFF
TRBJ1-5,NA,TRBV19,CASSATGGWNQPQHF
TRBJ2-1,NA,TRBV7-2,CASSQDWTRLPRGNEQFF
TRBJ2-7,NA,TRBV5-6,CASSRTGTYEQYF
TRBJ1-2,NA,TRBV27,CASGVKGTNYGYTF
TRBJ2-1,medium-sized,TRBV27,CAIRHGGPNNEQFF
TRBJ2-5,NA,TRBV19,CASSIAGGGGSQETQYF
TRBJ2-3,NA,TRBV6-2/TRBV6-3,CASSLASLTTPKQYF
TRBJ1-1,NA,TRBV24-1,CATSDDTGNTEAFF
TRBJ1-1,NA,TRBV10-3,CAISVPGGEAFF
TRBJ1-5,NA,TRBV5-6,CASSLFLGTPIDPPQHF
TRBJ1-1,NA,TRBV11-1,CASNPGRVWTAEAFF
TRBJ1-1,NA,TRBV6-5,CASSEAWNAEAFF
TRBJ1-1,NA,TRBV6-5,CASGDPGQGARAFF
TRBJ2-6,NA,TRBV7-2,CASSSKITGANVLTF